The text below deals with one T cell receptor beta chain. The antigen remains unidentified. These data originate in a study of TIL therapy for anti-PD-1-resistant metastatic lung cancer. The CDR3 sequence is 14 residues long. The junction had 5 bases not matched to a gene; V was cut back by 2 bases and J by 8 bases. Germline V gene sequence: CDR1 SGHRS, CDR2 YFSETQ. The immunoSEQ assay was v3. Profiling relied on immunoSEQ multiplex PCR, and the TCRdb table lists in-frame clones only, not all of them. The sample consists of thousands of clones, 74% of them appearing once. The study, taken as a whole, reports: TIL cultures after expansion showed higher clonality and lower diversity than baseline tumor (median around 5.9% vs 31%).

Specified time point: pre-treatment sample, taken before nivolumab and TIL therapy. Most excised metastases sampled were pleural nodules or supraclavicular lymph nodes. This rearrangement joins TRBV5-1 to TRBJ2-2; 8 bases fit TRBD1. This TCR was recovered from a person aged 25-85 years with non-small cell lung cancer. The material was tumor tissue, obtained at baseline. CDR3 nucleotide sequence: TGCGCCAGCAGCTTCCAGGGGGCTGATGGGGAGCTGTTTTTT. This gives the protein CASSFQGADGELFF.